This TCR beta chain was sequenced in a study of blood T cell repertoires in COVID-19 (dated by TCRdb to 2018 to 2020). The study in broad terms: Samples covering the acute and convalescent phases of COVID-19 were provided by collaborators in the United States, Italy and Spain. The prospective study material was composed of cDNA or gDNA derived from T cells, B-cell-depleted T cells, or PBMCs. Samples were obtained from the ongoing ImmuneRACE study (first 160 participants) and from over 1,000 subjects provided by 6 global collaborators. Where available, HLA class I and class II types were taken from metadata supplied by the sample provider and were not determined by assay-based typing. A freely available public database, intended as a resource for researchers studying the immune response to SARS-CoV-2, is where the repertoires were released. Sample metadata almost always included a de-identified subject ID, COVID-19 status, age in years and sex. Deeply sampled blood TCRbeta repertoires from subjects exposed to, actively infected with, or recovered from COVID-19 were included in the dataset. Results the study describes overall, beyond this receptor: Clinical and demographic metadata were provided uncurated, with the amount varying by source and participant.

Concerning this clone: Its target antigen remains unknown. Nothing much larger sits one base from this clone, and base qualities are not available.

Relative to germline, V is missing 1 base and J is missing 5 bases, with 17 bases of the junction outside any gene match. Per the germline V gene (reference sequence), LGHDT is the CDR1 and YNNKEL is the CDR2. The CDR3 holds 20 amino acids from the cysteine to the phenylalanine. Only the CDR3 part of the read is kept: 60 bases, read in frame from the first base. Collaborating institutions collected whole blood in K2EDTA tubes following their own protocols. Collaborator samples were shipped for TCRbeta analysis as frozen whole blood, isolated PBMCs, or DNA extracted from either sample type. TCRbeta CDR3 regions were amplified from genomic DNA using the immunoSEQ Assay, a bias-controlled multiplex PCR. From the authors' description of their analysis: Nucleated cell counts per sample were estimated from amplification of reference gene primers within the assay. To quantify the absolute abundance of each unique TCRbeta CDR3 rearrangement, sequence reads were collapsed and filtered. For each sample, productive Simpson clonality was calculated as the square root of Simpson's diversity index over productive rearrangements. TCRdb obtained this table from immuneACCESS and retained in-frame rearrangements with V and J assigned. These tables miss some clones; where compared with another copy, unresolved V genes account for less than half of the shortfall, and the remainder is unexplained. V, J and clone size derive from that table, while D and trimming were established from the DNA sequence. The sample includes some 100,000 clones, with roughly 75% observed a single time. About 4.5% of the sample is taken by the ten largest.

Sequencing was done on a sample of peripheral blood. The V and J genes are TRBV3-1 (or the pseudogene TRBV3-2) and TRBJ2-2, with 9 junctional bases fitting TRBD2. The clonotype comes from a human donor in a cohort sampled during active or convalescent COVID-19. The DNA sequence reads TGTGCCAGCAGCCAAGTACGAGCTAGCGGGACCCAAACTAGGACCGGGGAGCTGTTTTTT. Translation gives CASSQVRASGTQTRTGELFF.